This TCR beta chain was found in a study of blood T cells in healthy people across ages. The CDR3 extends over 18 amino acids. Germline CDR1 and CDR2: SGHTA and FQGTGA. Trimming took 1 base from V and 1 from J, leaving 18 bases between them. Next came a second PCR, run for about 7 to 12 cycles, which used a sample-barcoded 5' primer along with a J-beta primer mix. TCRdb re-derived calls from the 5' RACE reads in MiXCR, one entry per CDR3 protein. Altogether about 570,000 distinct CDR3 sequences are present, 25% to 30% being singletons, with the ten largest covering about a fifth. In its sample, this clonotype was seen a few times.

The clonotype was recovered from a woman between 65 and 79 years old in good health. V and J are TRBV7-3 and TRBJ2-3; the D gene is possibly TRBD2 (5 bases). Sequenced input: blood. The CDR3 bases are TGTGCCAGCAGCTTAAACCCTTTGGGAGTCGTCGGCACAGATACGCAGTATTTT. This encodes CASSLNPLGVVGTDTQYF.